This entry lists 11 T cell receptor beta chains sequenced from one sample in a study of blood T cell repertoires in COVID-19. Using immunoSEQ multiplex PCR, the repertoire was profiled, and TCRdb retains in-frame clones only, with some absent. The table lists fewer than 250,000 clones, 84% of them singletons. Source material: peripheral blood. The receptors were gathered from a woman in her sixties or seventies with active or convalescent COVID-19.

The chain employs TRBV11-3 and TRBJ2-5; 8 bases agree with TRBD2. Trimming removed 5 bases from V and 1 base from J; junction bases left unmatched: 6. Germline CDR1 and CDR2: SGHNT and YENEEA. The CDR3 has 15 residues. This chain's CDR3 is CASSDGGGPQETQYF. CDR3 in DNA: TGTGCCAGCAGCGACGGGGGGGGACCCCAAGAGACCCAGTACTTC. Combining the CDR3 with reference TRBV11-3 and TRBJ2-5 gives the whole variable domain EAGVVQSPRYKIIEKKQPVAFWCNPISGHNTLYWYLQNLGQGPELLIRYENEEAVDDSQLPKDRFSAERLKGVDSTLKIQPAELGDSAVYLCASSDGGGPQETQYFGPGTRLLVL.

V usage is TRBV30 and J usage is TRBJ2-3, with 9 bases matching TRBD1. V dropped 5 bases and J dropped 5; count of bases not matched to a gene: 2. Per the germline V gene, CDR1 is GTSNPN and CDR2 is SVGIG (reference sequence). The CDR3 contains 12 residues. The chain's CDR3 is CAWGDREDTQYF. The CDR3 DNA follows: TGTGCCTGGGGGGACAGGGAAGATACGCAGTATTTT.

In the case of this clone: The junction differs from germline at one of its ends, possibly a read error. Here the CDR3 reads CASREGLAGGVHF. The CDR3, as DNA: TGTGCCAGCAGAGAAGGACTAGCGGGGGGGGTGCACTTC. V and J are TRBV5-4 and TRBJ2-5; 15 bases line up with TRBD2. The CDR3 spans 13 residues. Germline V gene data show CDR1 as SGHNT and CDR2 as YYREEE (reference sequence).

V is TRBV18 and J is TRBJ1-2, with 8 nucleotides matching TRBD1. CDR1 and CDR2 (germline): KGHSH, LQKENI. With 3 bases clipped from V and 7 bases from J, the junction kept 10 bases outside the gene matches. The CDR3 extends over 15 amino acids. The CDR3 spells CASSPQGTGGPGYTF. The CDR3 coding sequence is TGTGCCAGCTCACCGCAAGGGACAGGAGGGCCTGGCTACACCTTC. The full variable domain, rest sourced from reference TRBV18 and TRBJ1-2, is NAGVMQNPRHLVRRRGQEARLRCSPMKGHSHVYWYRQLPEEGLKFMVYLQKENIIDESGMPKERFSAEFPKEGPSILRIQQVVRGDSAAYFCASSPQGTGGPGYTFGSGTRLTVV.

The chain joins TRBV19 to TRBJ2-5; D not certain. CDR1 is LNHDA, CDR2 SQIVND, per germline (reference sequence). The CDR3 has 14 amino acids. V was cut by 2 bases and J by 2 bases, with 9 bases left in between. The CDR3 here is CASSISNRQETQYF. For the CDR3, the DNA is TGTGCCAGTAGTATATCGAACAGACAAGAGACCCAGTACTTC.

The chain joins TRBV2 to TRBJ2-7, with D unresolved. The germline CDR1 and CDR2 sequences are SNHLY and FYNNEI. The V end was cut by 6 bases, the J end by 6 bases, with 9 bases between. The CDR3 loop spans 11 amino acids. The CDR3 sequence is CASRLLREQYF. Here the CDR3 DNA reads TGTGCCAGCAGATTGTTGCGCGAGCAGTACTTC.

The V gene is TRBV5-1, the J gene TRBJ2-2; no clear D gene. The germline gives CDR1 SGHRS, CDR2 YFSETQ. V gave up 9 bases and J gave up 3 bases, with 3 bases separating them. The CDR3 runs to 10 residues. The CDR3 region has the DNA TGCGCCACGGACACCGGGGAGCTGTTTTTT. This encodes CATDTGELFF.

This clone was detected ten times or more. The V gene is TRBV4-1, the J gene TRBJ2-7; D may be TRBD2 (6 bases). CDR3 length: 16 amino acids. Per germline, CDR1 MGHRA and CDR2 YSYEKL. V lost 1 base to trimming and J lost 0 bases, with 13 bases between them. The CDR3: CASSQAQTRASYEQYF. The CDR3 coding sequence is TGCGCCAGCAGCCAAGCCCAGACTAGGGCCTCCTACGAGCAGTACTTC.

The chain uses TRBV2 and TRBJ1-1; D might be TRBD1 (6 bases). Germline V CDR1 and CDR2: SNHLY, FYNNEI. The ends were cut back, 11 bases at V and 0 bases at J, with 16 bases in the middle. The CDR3 contains 14 residues. CDR3 region: CAGGGSFMNTEAFF. CDR3 bases: TGTGCCGGGGGGGGCAGTTTCATGAACACTGAAGCTTTCTTT.

This chain links TRBV4-1 with TRBJ1-5; D not certain. The CDR3 totals 14 residues. Germline V gene data show CDR1 as MGHRA and CDR2 as YSYEKL. Trimming pared 1 base from V and 5 bases from J, leaving 9 bases between. CDR3 sequence reads: CASSQGARDQPQHF. The DNA of the CDR3 is TGCGCCAGCAGCCAAGGAGCCCGAGATCAGCCCCAGCATTTT.

The CDR3 DNA reads TGTGCCACCTCAAGGGGGTATGGCACAGATACGCAGTATTTT. Its protein is CATSRGYGTDTQYF. V is TRBV6-5 and J is TRBJ2-3, with D possibly matching TRBD1 (6 bases). CDR1 and CDR2 from the germline V gene are MNHEY and SVGAGI. Trimming cost V 10 bases and J 1 base, with 15 bases left between them. This CDR3 is built from 14 residues.